Presented here are 3 T cell receptor beta chains from one specimen sequenced in a study of blood T cell repertoires in COVID-19. Data came from immunoSEQ multiplex PCR; TCRdb stores just in-frame clones and leaves some out. The table lists roughly 99,000 clones, 88% of them singletons. The material sequenced was peripheral blood. These receptors originate from a man aged 50-59 years with active or convalescent COVID-19.

The genes are TRBV7-9 and TRBJ1-5; 10 bases align to TRBD1. Germline V gene sequence: CDR1 SEHNR, CDR2 FQNEAQ (reference sequence). V gave up 4 bases and J gave up 6 bases; unmatched junction bases: 6. There are 15 residues in the CDR3. Here the CDR3 DNA reads TGTGCCAGCAGCTGGACAGGGGGAATAGGTCAGCCCCAGCATTTT. This sequence encodes CASSWTGGIGQPQHF.

This chain links TRBV27 with TRBJ1-1; the D is unclear. The CDR3 sequence is 12 residues long. The germline CDR1 and CDR2 sequences are MNHEY and SMNVEV (reference sequence). The V and J ends lost 3 bases and 7 bases respectively, with 9 bases between them. DNA for the CDR3: TGTGCCAGCAGTTTGGGCCAGAGTGAAGCTTTCTTT. This codes for CASSLGQSEAFF.

This clone was recorded a few times. This chain links TRBV6-6 with TRBJ2-3; D is perhaps TRBD1 (6 bases). Trimming took 4 bases from V and 11 from J, leaving 10 bases between them. The CDR3 consists of 11 residues. CDR1 is MNHNY, CDR2 SVGAGI, per germline (reference sequence). The CDR3 is CASSSGVGQYF. CDR3 nucleotides: TGTGCCAGCAGTTCAGGGGTTGGGCAGTATTTT.